Included here is one T cell receptor (beta chain) sequence, with context. Sequencing used immunoSEQ multiplex PCR; TCRdb keeps in-frame clones, though not all of them. The profile shows hundreds of thousands of clones, 85% to 90% of them singletons. This specimen comes from a study of blood T cell repertoires in COVID-19. Whole-study context: The United States, Italy and Spain provided the acute and convalescent COVID-19 samples. From T cells, B-cell-depleted T cells, or PBMCs came the material, which was cDNA or gDNA.

This CDR3 is 13 amino acids long. Per germline, CDR1 LGHDT and CDR2 YNNKEL (reference sequence). V lost 8 bases and J 0 bases, leaving 8 bases between the germline ends. Enrollees, about 18 to 95 years old, lived in around 23 US areas. Cohort assignment relied on participant-reported clinical history. The sequence came from a woman between 25 and 40 years old with acute COVID-19. Sequencing was carried out using PBMCs or T cells enriched from blood (not recorded which). V usage is TRBV3-1 (or the pseudogene TRBV3-2) and J usage is TRBJ2-1; D is ambiguous. The CDR3 sequence: CASGHSSYNEQFF. In DNA, the CDR3 is TGTGCCAGCGGGCATAGCTCCTACAATGAGCAGTTCTTC.